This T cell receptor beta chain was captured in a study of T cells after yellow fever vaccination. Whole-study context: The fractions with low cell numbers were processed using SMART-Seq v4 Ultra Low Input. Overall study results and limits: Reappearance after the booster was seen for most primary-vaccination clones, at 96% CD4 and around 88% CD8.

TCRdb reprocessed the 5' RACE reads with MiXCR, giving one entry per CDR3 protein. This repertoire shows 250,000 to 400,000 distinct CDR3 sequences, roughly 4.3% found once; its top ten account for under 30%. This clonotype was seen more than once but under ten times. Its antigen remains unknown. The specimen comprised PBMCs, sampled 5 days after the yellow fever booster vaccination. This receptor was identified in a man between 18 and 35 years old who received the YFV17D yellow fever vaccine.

The CDR3 sequence: CSVERAGDESYEQYF. The CDR3 coding sequence is TGCAGCGTTGAACGAGCGGGGGATGAGTCCTACGAGCAGTACTTC. This sequence joins TRBV29-1 and TRBJ2-7; 8 nucleotides match TRBD2. Germline CDR1 SQVTM, CDR2 ANQGSEA. The CDR3 has 15 amino acids. V shed 2 bases and J 1 base; nucleotides not matched to a gene: 7.